This passage covers 26 T cell receptor beta chains from one sample sequenced in a study of blood T cells in healthy people across ages. A second roughly 6 to 12 cycle PCR used barcoded and J-beta primers. TCRdb passed the 5' RACE reads through MiXCR, listing each CDR3 protein once. This table has over a million distinct CDR3 sequences, 40% to 55% appearing once. The sample consisted of blood. The receptor set was obtained from a woman in her sixties in good health.

The chain recombines TRBV12-3 or TRBV12-4 with TRBJ2-1, with 9 bases aligning to TRBD2. CDR3 length equals 17 residues. J was trimmed by 6 bases and V by 0 bases; bases with no gene match: 9. This CDR3 is CASSLARLAGTLNEQFF. CDR3 nucleotides: TGTGCCAGCAGTTTAGCCCGCCTAGCGGGGACCCTCAATGAGCAGTTCTTC.

The V gene is TRBV25-1, the J gene TRBJ2-1; no firm D call. The CDR3 extends over 11 amino acids. V was clipped by 11 bases and J by 11 bases, with 16 bases between them. Germline CDR1 is MGHDK and CDR2 is SYGVNS. The CDR3 DNA reads as TGTGCCCCCACCCTGGGCCCTAAGCAGTTCTTC. It is translated as CAPTLGPKQFF.

In regard to this clonotype: A read error is possible here, since a much larger clone lies one base away. The V and J genes are TRBV12-3 or TRBV12-4 and TRBJ2-3; D possibly corresponds to TRBD1 (6 bases). The V and J ends lost 5 bases and 4 bases respectively, with 16 bases between them. The CDR3 spans 15 residues. CDR3 DNA sequence: TGTGCCAGCAGTGAACAGGGATCGGTCGCAGATACGCAGTATTTT. As protein: CASSEQGSVADTQYF.

A few counts support this clonotype. The chain recombines TRBV29-1 with TRBJ2-7, with 14 nucleotides matching TRBD2. V shed 6 bases and J 5 bases; nucleotides not matched to a gene: 9. The CDR3 runs to 15 residues. CDR1 SQVTM and CDR2 ANQGSEA come from the germline V gene. This chain's CDR3 is CSVKGTSGSIHEQYF. The CDR3 DNA is TGCAGCGTAAAAGGGACTAGCGGGAGTATACACGAGCAGTACTTC.

V and J are TRBV2 and TRBJ2-1; TRBD2 matches at 7 bases. The CDR3 length is 17 residues. Germline V gene sequence: CDR1 SNHLY, CDR2 FYNNEI. Germline trimming cut 7 bases from V and 0 bases from J; bases unmatched to any gene: 12. CDR3 sequence reads: CASNPRSGASSYNEQFF. The CDR3 DNA reads as TGTGCCAGCAACCCACGGAGCGGGGCGAGCTCCTACAATGAGCAGTTCTTC.

The chain employs TRBV9 and TRBJ2-6, with a tentative D call TRBD1 (5 bases). Between the trimmed V and J ends, which lost 0 bases and 4 bases, there was a span of 11 bases. There are 16 residues in the CDR3. Germline-derived CDR1 and CDR2 are SGDLS and YYNGEE. This chain's CDR3 is CASSVGQGPGANVLTF. The CDR3 DNA sequence: TGTGCCAGCAGCGTAGGGCAGGGCCCCGGGGCCAACGTCCTGACTTTC.

In its sample, this clonotype was seen many times. J is TRBJ2-1 and V is TRBV6-6; 7 positions match TRBD1. The V and J ends lost 0 bases and 7 bases, in that order; junction bases with no gene match: 3. Germline lookup yields CDR1 MNHNY and CDR2 SVGAGI (reference sequence). The CDR3 has 14 residues. The CDR3 DNA reads TGTGCCAGCAGTTACTCGACAGGGCGGAATGAGCAGTTCTTC. This encodes CASSYSTGRNEQFF.

The chain uses TRBV7-9 and TRBJ1-1; perhaps TRBD1 as D (5 bases). The CDR3 runs to 15 residues. V was cut by 3 bases and J by 4 bases, with 15 bases left in between. Germline V gives CDR1 SEHNR, CDR2 FQNEAQ (reference sequence). This chain's CDR3 is CASSFEAGQFTEAFF. In DNA, the CDR3 is TGTGCCAGCAGCTTTGAGGCCGGACAATTCACTGAAGCTTTCTTT.

The gene calls are TRBV20-1 and TRBJ2-3; D ambiguous. Looked up from germline, CDR1 is DFQATT and CDR2 is SNEGSKA (reference sequence). CDR3 length: 14 amino acids. V lost 3 bases to trimming and J lost 4 bases, with 14 bases between them. Written as DNA, the CDR3 is TGCAGTGCTAGGGGTAGTCTAGGCGCAGATACGCAGTATTTT. Encoded protein: CSARGSLGADTQYF.

Turning to this clonotype: Mismatch with germline at one junction end may stem from a read error. The chain carries TRBV5-1 and TRBJ2-5; D gene uncertain. The CDR3 spans 14 residues. CDR1 and CDR2 from the germline V gene are SGHRS and YFSETQ. The CDR3 coding sequence is TGTGCCAGCAGCACGGGCCACAAACAAGAGACCCAGTACTTC. It specifies CASSTGHKQETQYF.

This clonotype turned up a few times. This chain uses TRBV29-1 with TRBJ1-4, with D unclear. This CDR3 has 12 amino acids. Germline CDR1 SQVTM, CDR2 ANQGSEA. The ends were cut back, 7 bases at V and 7 bases at J, with 13 bases in the middle. The CDR3 sequence: CSALRTSEKLFF. The CDR3 DNA sequence: TGCAGCGCCCTTAGGACGAGTGAAAAACTGTTTTTT.

This clonotype was counted many times. This chain links TRBV13 with TRBJ2-5; D perhaps matches TRBD2 (6 bases). The ends were cut back, 2 bases at V and 3 bases at J, with 13 bases in the middle. CDR1 and CDR2 (germline): PRHDT, FYEKMQ (reference sequence). The CDR3 has 15 amino acids. Here the CDR3 DNA reads TGTGCCAGCAGCTTAACTTGGAGGGAAGAAGAGACCCAGTACTTC. The encoded protein is CASSLTWREEETQYF.

The rearrangement uses TRBV12-3 or TRBV12-4 and TRBJ2-3; D is unclear. The length of the CDR3 is 12 residues. V gave up 8 bases and J gave up 4 bases, with 10 bases separating them. CDR3 sequence (DNA): TGTGCCAGCCGTTCCTTAGCAGATACGCAGTATTTT. This codes for CASRSLADTQYF.

This clonotype has ten or more counts. The CDR3 DNA reads TGCGCCAGCAGCCCTGGGACAGGGGCCCTCGGGGAGCTGTTTTTT. It specifies CASSPGTGALGELFF. J is TRBJ2-2 and V is TRBV5-1, with TRBD1 matching over 10 bases. V shed 4 bases, J shed 7 bases, and the junction held 7 bases outside the gene matches. The V gene's germline CDR1 is SGHRS and CDR2 YFSETQ. CDR3 length equals 15 residues.

The chain couples TRBV11-1 to TRBJ2-5, with 13 bases matching TRBD2. J gave up 11 bases and V 9 bases, and 21 bases lay outside the gene matches. The CDR3 sequence is 17 residues long. Germline V CDR1 and CDR2: SGHAT, FQDESV (reference sequence). The CDR3 sequence is CASSRGSGLAGHNEQYF. The CDR3 DNA reads TGTGCCAGTAGTCGGGGCTCGGGACTAGCGGGACACAATGAGCAGTACTTC.

The rearrangement links TRBV11-2 to TRBJ2-5; 10 positions match TRBD2. This CDR3 has 16 amino acids. CDR1 SGHAT and CDR2 FQNNGV come from the germline V gene. The V segment lost 5 bases and the J segment 4 bases; nucleotides outside the gene matches: 10. The CDR3 coding sequence is TGTGCCAGCAGCCCATTAGCGGGAGGCGAGGGAGAGACCCAGTACTTC. This sequence encodes CASSPLAGGEGETQYF.

The V and J genes are TRBV9 and TRBJ1-1; the D is unclear. V shed 1 base and J shed 4 bases, with 11 bases lying between them. Germline V gene data show CDR1 as SGDLS and CDR2 as YYNGEE. The CDR3 length is 14 residues. The CDR3 nucleotides are TGTGCCAGCAGCGTATCCCCCCGGGGCACTGAAGCTTTCTTT. It is translated as CASSVSPRGTEAFF.

Concerning this clonotype itself: Germline is not matched at one junction end, which may reflect a read error. The chain recombines TRBV4-2 with TRBJ1-6; tentative D call: TRBD1 (5 bases). Germline V lookup: CDR1 LGHNA, CDR2 YNFKEQ. The CDR3 has 15 residues. The DNA of the CDR3 is TGTGCCAGCACCCAACAGCAGGGTTCAAATTCACCCCTCCACTTT. Amino acid sequence: CASTQQQGSNSPLHF.

The V and J genes are TRBV9 and TRBJ2-1; 8 nucleotides match TRBD2. The junction had 7 bases not matched to a gene; V was cut back by 3 bases and J by 8 bases. In germline, CDR1 is SGDLS, CDR2 YYNGEE. The length of the CDR3 is 14 residues. CDR3: CASSGSGVLDEQFF. The CDR3, as DNA: TGTGCCAGCAGCGGTAGCGGGGTCTTAGATGAGCAGTTCTTC.

This chain uses TRBV18 with TRBJ2-3; 8 bases map to TRBD2. This CDR3 comprises 16 residues. Germline CDR1 reads KGHSH; CDR2 reads LQKENI. V gave up 2 bases and J gave up 0 bases; unmatched junction bases: 4. The CDR3 loop reads CASSPNLAGSTDTQYF. The CDR3 DNA follows: TGTGCCAGCTCACCAAACTTAGCGGGGAGCACAGATACGCAGTATTTT.

The CDR3 nucleotides are TGCGCCAGCAGCTTGGCCCCACAGGGTGCGGCGGGCTACACCTTC. Protein sequence: CASSLAPQGAAGYTF. The chain combines TRBV5-1 with TRBJ1-2; D possibly corresponds to TRBD1 (6 bases). Per the germline V gene, CDR1 is SGHRS and CDR2 is YFSETQ. V dropped 0 bases and J dropped 8 bases, with 17 bases sitting between them. CDR3 length: 15 residues.

The chain combines TRBV15 with TRBJ1-1, with a weak D call TRBD1 (5 bases). The germline CDR1 and CDR2 sequences are LNHNV and YYDKDF (reference sequence). The ends were cut back, 1 base at V and 0 bases at J, with 12 bases in the middle. This CDR3 spans 16 amino acids. The CDR3 sequence is CATSRGGEPLNTEAFF. CDR3 in DNA: TGTGCCACCAGCAGAGGGGGGGAGCCATTGAACACTGAAGCTTTCTTT. Full variable domain (missing parts from reference TRBV15 and TRBJ1-1): DAMVIQNPRYQVTQFGKPVTLSCSQTLNHNVMYWYQQKSSQAPKLLFHYYDKDFNNEADTPDNFQSRRPNTSFCFLDIRSPGLGDTAMYLCATSRGGEPLNTEAFFGQGTRLTVV.

The rearrangement links TRBV14 to TRBJ2-3; a weak D match, TRBD2 (5 bases). Germline CDR1 SGHDN, CDR2 FVKESK. The CDR3 totals 17 residues. V was pared by 0 bases and J by 0 bases, with 13 bases between. CDR3 loop: CASSQDWARESTDTQYF. As DNA, the CDR3 is TGTGCCAGCAGCCAAGATTGGGCTAGGGAGAGCACAGATACGCAGTATTTT.

This clonotype was seen only a few times. The chain is built from TRBV5-1 and TRBJ1-1; 8 positions match TRBD1. CDR3 length equals 14 residues. Germline CDR1 SGHRS, CDR2 YFSETQ. V trimming: 3 bases; J trimming: 7 bases; junction bases outside the gene matches: 8. The CDR3 here is CASSWGQAPNEAFF. DNA of the CDR3: TGCGCCAGCAGCTGGGGACAGGCCCCCAATGAAGCTTTCTTT.

The CDR3, as DNA: TGTGCCAGCAGATCAGGGTGGGGCGTAGCTTTCTTT. This gives the protein CASRSGWGVAFF. V is TRBV12-3 or TRBV12-4 and J is TRBJ1-1, with D tentatively TRBD1 (5 bases). The V gene lost 6 bases and the J gene lost 10 bases, with 15 bases spanning the gap. This CDR3 comprises 12 residues.

A few counts support this clonotype. The chain couples TRBV13 to TRBJ2-7; 8 positions match TRBD1. The ends lost 3 bases at V and 5 bases at J; junction bases unmatched: 3. This CDR3 spans 13 amino acids. Per the germline V gene, CDR1 is PRHDT and CDR2 is FYEKMQ (reference sequence). CDR3 sequence reads: CASSFADRDEQYF. The CDR3 DNA is TGTGCCAGCAGCTTCGCGGACAGGGACGAGCAGTACTTC.